Presented here are 25 T cell receptor beta chains from one specimen sequenced in a study of cytomegalovirus exposure and HLA in healthy donors (dated by TCRdb to about 2017). Library preparation was by the immunoSEQ multiplex PCR assay. For the multiplex PCR, a mixture combining 60 forward primers for TCR Vbeta segments and 13 reverse primers for TCR Jbeta segments was used. What TCRdb holds here is the immuneACCESS table cut down to in-frame rearrangements. Part of the clones is not present; checked against another copy, under half of the missing clones reflect an unresolved V gene, and the others are unexplained. This sample comprises about 140,000 clones, 76% of them detected only once. 2.5% to 3.5% of the sample is taken by the ten largest. Sequenced material: PBMCs. These receptors came from a man between 40 and 49 years old in good health and CMV-seronegative.

This chain links TRBV27 with TRBJ1-6; D not resolved. This CDR3 is built from 14 residues. CDR1 is MNHEY and CDR2 is SMNVEV in the germline V gene (reference sequence). The germline V and J ends were trimmed by 6 bases and 5 bases, with 11 bases remaining between them. The CDR3 DNA follows: TGTGCCAGCAGGGGTTGGGAGCATAATTCACCCCTCCACTTT. Its translation is CASRGWEHNSPLHF.

CDR3 nucleotide sequence: TGTGCCTGGAGTGTTGGTGGCCGATGGCTTGAAGCTTTCTTT. Translation gives CAWSVGGRWLEAFF. The V and J genes are TRBV30 and TRBJ1-1; D is undetermined. There are 14 residues in the CDR3. Germline V CDR1 and CDR2: GTSNPN, SVGIG (reference sequence). V dropped 0 bases and J dropped 7 bases, with 15 bases sitting between them.

The chain links TRBV5-6 to TRBJ2-1; no firm D call. CDR1 and CDR2 (germline): SGHDT, YYEEEE. Trimming cost V 4 bases and J 2 bases, with 10 bases left between them. CDR3 length: 14 residues. As DNA, the CDR3 is TGTGCCAGCAGCCCCCGTGGGCCCTACAATGAGCAGTTCTTC. Its translation is CASSPRGPYNEQFF.

The chain has TRBV6-5 and TRBJ2-1, with 12 bases lining up with TRBD2. The junction had 3 bases not matched to a gene; V was cut back by 2 bases and J by 7 bases. Germline loops: CDR1 MNHEY, CDR2 SVGAGI. The CDR3 contains 15 residues. CDR3 sequence reads: CASSYGLAGRNEQFF. DNA of the CDR3: TGTGCCAGCAGTTACGGACTAGCGGGGCGTAATGAGCAGTTCTTC.

The chain carries TRBV27 and TRBJ1-2; 7 nucleotides match TRBD1. The CDR3 totals 15 residues. V lost 0 bases to trimming and J lost 3 bases; unmatched junction nucleotides: 4. Per germline, CDR1 MNHEY and CDR2 SMNVEV (reference sequence). The CDR3 loop is CASSLSAGTDYGYTF. Here the CDR3 DNA reads TGTGCCAGCAGTTTATCAGCCGGGACAGACTATGGCTACACCTTC.

The chain employs TRBV10-1 and TRBJ2-1; 8 nucleotides agree with TRBD2. This CDR3 has 21 residues. Germline trimming cut 0 bases from V and 0 bases from J; bases unmatched to any gene: 16. CDR1 and CDR2 from the germline V gene are WNHNN and SYGVQD (reference sequence). CDR3 region: CASSESPCTSGGKFSYNEQFF. Here the CDR3 DNA reads TGCGCCAGCAGTGAGTCTCCATGTACTAGCGGAGGAAAGTTCTCCTACAATGAGCAGTTCTTC.

The chain employs TRBV30 and TRBJ1-6; tentatively, D is TRBD1 (5 bases). The CDR3 runs to 14 residues. Germline CDR1 is GTSNPN and CDR2 is SVGIG (reference sequence). The V and J ends lost 0 bases and 7 bases respectively, with 10 bases between them. The CDR3 reads CAWSVGQGNSPLHF. CDR3 coding DNA: TGTGCCTGGAGTGTAGGGCAGGGAAATTCACCCCTCCACTTT. Using reference TRBV30 and TRBJ1-6 for the parts outside the CDR3, the full variable domain is SQTIHQWPATLVQPVGSPLSLECTVEGTSNPNLYWYRQAAGRGLQLLFYSVGIGQISSEVPQNLSASRPQDRQFILSSKKLLLSDSGFYLCAWSVGQGNSPLHFGNGTRLTVT.

V is TRBV29-1 and J is TRBJ2-7; weak D call: TRBD1 (7 bases). This CDR3 is 15 amino acids long. Trimming took off 4 bases at V and 4 bases at J, with 20 bases between the two ends. Germline V gene lookup returns CDR1 SQVTM and CDR2 ANQGSEA. The CDR3 coding sequence is TGCAGCGTTGCAAATCATCGGGCAGGGGGGTACGAGCAGTACTTC. This sequence encodes CSVANHRAGGYEQYF.

V and J are TRBV14 and TRBJ2-5; D perhaps matches TRBD2 (5 bases). The germline CDR1 and CDR2 sequences are SGHDN and FVKESK. This CDR3 contains 13 residues. The V end was cut by 1 base, the J end by 13 bases, with 16 bases between. This CDR3 reads CASSQGTLHTLYF. CDR3 in DNA: TGTGCCAGCAGCCAAGGGACTCTACATACGTTGTACTTC.

This clone showed up just a few times. CDR3 nucleotides: TGTGCCAGCACCGGACAGCGTGGGTCTGAAGCTTTCTTT. This gives the protein CASTGQRGSEAFF. The J gene is TRBJ1-1, the V gene TRBV6-1, with D possibly TRBD1 on 6 matching bases. Germline V gene data show CDR1 as MNHNS and CDR2 as SASEGT. This CDR3 is 13 amino acids long. Trimming stripped 7 bases from V and 6 bases from J, with 15 bases between.

V and J are TRBV19 and TRBJ2-2, with D unresolved. In germline, CDR1 is LNHDA, CDR2 SQIVND (reference sequence). V was shortened by 5 bases and J by 3 bases, with 7 bases between the two germline ends. This CDR3 comprises 13 residues. The CDR3 loop reads CASSLPDTGELFF. In DNA, the CDR3 is TGTGCCAGTAGTCTCCCGGACACCGGGGAGCTGTTTTTT.

The gene calls are TRBV7-2 and TRBJ1-4; the D gene is possibly TRBD1 (5 bases). Germline CDR1 and CDR2: SGHTA and FQGNSA. The CDR3 loop spans 16 amino acids. Between the trimmed V and J ends, which lost 4 bases and 5 bases, there was a span of 17 bases. The DNA for the CDR3 is TGTGCCAGCAGCTGGCGGGGAGGGGTCGGGAATGAAAAACTGTTTTTT. Protein sequence: CASSWRGGVGNEKLFF.

V gene TRBV5-1 combines with J gene TRBJ2-5, with 11 bases lining up with TRBD2. CDR3 length equals 15 residues. Germline V gene lookup returns CDR1 SGHRS and CDR2 YFSETQ. Trimming at V came to 7 bases and at J to 1 base, leaving 6 bases not matched to a gene. CDR3: CASRTSGGRQETQYF. The CDR3 bases are TGCGCCAGCCGAACTAGCGGGGGCCGCCAAGAGACCCAGTACTTC.

The V gene is TRBV7-2, the J gene TRBJ1-1; 9 bases line up with TRBD1. Germline V gene sequence: CDR1 SGHTA, CDR2 FQGNSA. J lost 3 bases, V lost 5 bases, and 4 bases had no gene match. The CDR3 totals 14 residues. As DNA, the CDR3 is TGTGCCAGCAGCCAACAGGGGGCCGACACTGAAGCTTTCTTT. This gives the protein CASSQQGADTEAFF.

This CDR3 is CASSVGLAGGPYDTQYF. The CDR3 DNA sequence: TGTGCCAGCAGCGTAGGACTAGCGGGAGGGCCATACGATACGCAGTATTTT. The chain combines TRBV9 with TRBJ2-3, with TRBD2 matching over 14 bases. V dropped 0 bases and J dropped 6; count of bases not matched to a gene: 6. This CDR3 has 17 amino acids. Per the germline V gene, CDR1 is SGDLS and CDR2 is YYNGEE.

The chain carries TRBV2 and TRBJ2-7, with D possibly TRBD2 on 7 matching bases. The CDR3 sequence is 14 residues long. Germline CDR1 and CDR2: SNHLY and FYNNEI. V was shortened by 3 bases and J by 6 bases, with 15 bases between the two germline ends. In nucleotides, the CDR3 is TGTGCCAGCAGTGATAAGGTGGCGGGGGCCGAGCAGTACTTC. Encoded protein: CASSDKVAGAEQYF.

The chain carries TRBV7-9 and TRBJ1-2, with D unclear. Looked up from germline, CDR1 is SEHNR and CDR2 is FQNEAQ (reference sequence). V lost 5 bases and J 8 bases, leaving 9 bases between the germline ends. There are 11 residues in the CDR3. CDR3 in amino acids: CASSPVPGYTF. CDR3 nucleotides: TGTGCCAGCAGCCCTGTCCCCGGCTACACCTTC.

J is TRBJ1-5 and V is TRBV6-1; no firm D call. The V gene's germline CDR1 is MNHNS and CDR2 SASEGT. The CDR3 totals 14 residues. The V end lost 2 bases, the J end lost 7 bases, and 12 bases lay between the germline ends. In nucleotides, the CDR3 is TGTGCCAGCAGTGAACTAACATTAGCCCAGCCCCAGCATTTT. Protein: CASSELTLAQPQHF.

This rearrangement joins TRBV25-1 to TRBJ2-7, with TRBD2 as a possible D gene (5 bases). The germline V gene has CDR1 MGHDK and CDR2 SYGVNS. The V and J ends lost 4 bases and 0 bases respectively, with 13 bases between them. The CDR3 sequence is 15 residues long. The CDR3 sequence is CASSGPGSSSYEQYF. CDR3 DNA: TGTGCCAGCAGTGGCCCGGGGTCGAGCTCCTACGAGCAGTACTTC.

The V gene is TRBV18, the J gene TRBJ2-2; D may be TRBD2 (5 bases). Germline CDR1 KGHSH, CDR2 LQKENI. The V end lost 1 base, the J end lost 6 bases, and 12 bases lay between the germline ends. The CDR3 is 15 amino acids. In nucleotides, the CDR3 is TGTGCCAGCTCACCACGCATAGGAGGTCCCGGGGAGCTGTTTTTT. It yields the protein CASSPRIGGPGELFF.

The V gene is TRBV30, the J gene TRBJ1-5, with D unclear. The germline CDR1 and CDR2 sequences are GTSNPN and SVGIG (reference sequence). V dropped 2 bases and J dropped 0 bases, with 14 bases sitting between them. CDR3 length equals 16 residues. Written as DNA, the CDR3 is TGTGCCTGGAGTCGGTCCGGACTTTATAGCAATCAGCCCCAGCATTTT. Its translation: CAWSRSGLYSNQPQHF.

The chain uses TRBV14 and TRBJ2-7; 9 nucleotides match TRBD1. Per germline, CDR1 SGHDN and CDR2 FVKESK. The CDR3 is 18 amino acids. Losses at the gene ends were 4 bases for V and 7 bases for J; bases not matched to a gene: 20. This chain's CDR3 is CASSLFGTGLGAGEEQYF. The CDR3 DNA reads TGTGCCAGCAGCCTCTTCGGGACAGGGTTAGGGGCAGGGGAAGAGCAGTACTTC.

This chain uses TRBV7-9 with TRBJ2-1; TRBD2 might be the D (6 bases). This CDR3 contains 16 residues. Per the germline V gene, CDR1 is SEHNR and CDR2 is FQNEAQ (reference sequence). Trimming shortened V by 5 bases and J by 8 bases, and 22 bases separated the two germline ends. The CDR3 loop reads CASSPRQTRGGDEQFF. CDR3 in DNA: TGTGCCAGCAGCCCCCGGCAGACTAGGGGCGGCGATGAGCAGTTCTTC.

The chain couples TRBV7-5 to TRBJ1-5. TRBV7-5 is given as a pseudogene. The CDR3 length is 16 residues. The chain's CDR3 is CARLTRLTPSNQPQHF. CDR3 nucleotides: TGTGCCCGCTTAACTCGTTTAACTCCTAGCAATCAGCCCCAGCATTTT.

The CDR3 region has the DNA TGTGCCAGCTCACTTAGAGGAGGTCTGGGGGAGACCCAGTACTTC. Amino acid sequence: CASSLRGGLGETQYF. The J gene is TRBJ2-5, the V gene TRBV18; weak D call: TRBD2 (5 bases). The CDR3 consists of 15 residues. Germline V gene lookup returns CDR1 KGHSH and CDR2 LQKENI. V was trimmed by 4 bases and J by 5 bases, leaving 17 bases between them. The whole variable domain, remainder taken from reference TRBV18 and TRBJ2-5, is NAGVMQNPRHLVRRRGQEARLRCSPMKGHSHVYWYRQLPEEGLKFMVYLQKENIIDESGMPKERFSAEFPKEGPSILRIQQVVRGDSAAYFCASSLRGGLGETQYFGPGTRLLVL.